Given below is one TCR beta chain in context. These data are taken from a study of T cell changes during pregnancy in multiple sclerosis. Only in-frame clones appear in the TCRdb table, and some are missing; sequencing was by immunoSEQ multiplex PCR. This table has some 20,000 clones, less than 90% appearing once. Trimming removed 2 bases at V and 6 bases at J, with 14 bases between. Germline assignment: CDR1 SGHNT and CDR2 YENEEA. This CDR3 is 14 amino acids long. Sequences were derived from CD4+ T cells from peripheral blood mononuclear cells, sampled in the first trimester of pregnancy. The TCR comes from a female donor in good health, enrolled as a control in a pregnancy study. This chain uses TRBV11-3 with TRBJ2-7, with D maybe TRBD1 (5 bases). CDR3 nucleotide sequence: TGTGCCAGCAGCTTACATGGTCTAGGGGCCGAGCAGTACTTC. It is translated as CASSLHGLGAEQYF.